This TCR beta chain was sequenced in a study of blood T cell repertoires in COVID-19. TCRdb's copy holds only in-frame clones and misses some; the assay was immunoSEQ multiplex PCR. The sample consists of roughly 210,000 clones, about 85% of them appearing once. The CDR3 is made up of 13 amino acids. The germline V and J ends were trimmed by 3 bases and 12 bases, with 13 bases remaining between them. Germline V gene lookup returns CDR1 SGHTS and CDR2 YDEGEE. The sequence was collected from a man in his 70s with acute or convalescent COVID-19. The V gene is TRBV5-8, the J gene TRBJ1-6; D is uncertain. The specimen sequenced was peripheral blood. Written as DNA, the CDR3 is TGTGCCAGCAGCTCTCACTACCGAGGACCCCTCCACTTT. Translation gives CASSSHYRGPLHF. The full variable domain, rest sourced from reference TRBV5-8 and TRBJ1-6, is EAGVTQSPTHLIKTRGQQATLRCSPISGHTSVYWYQQALGLGLQFLLWYDEGEERNRGNFPPRFSGRQFPNYSSELNVNALELEDSALYLCASSSHYRGPLHFGNGTRLTVT.